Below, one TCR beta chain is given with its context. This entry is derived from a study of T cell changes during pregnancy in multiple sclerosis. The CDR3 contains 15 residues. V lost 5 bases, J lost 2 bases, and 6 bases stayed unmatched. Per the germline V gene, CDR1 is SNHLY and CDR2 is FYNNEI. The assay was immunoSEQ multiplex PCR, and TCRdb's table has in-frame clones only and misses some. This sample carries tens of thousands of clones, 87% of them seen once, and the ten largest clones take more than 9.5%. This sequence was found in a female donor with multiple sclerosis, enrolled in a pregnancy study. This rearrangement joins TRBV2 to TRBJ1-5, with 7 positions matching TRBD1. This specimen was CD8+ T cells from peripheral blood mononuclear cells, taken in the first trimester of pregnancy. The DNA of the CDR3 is TGTGCCAGCAGTCATACAGGGGAGGGCAATCAGCCCCAGCATTTT. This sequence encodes CASSHTGEGNQPQHF.